A selection of T cell receptor beta chains follows, all from one sample in a study of radiotherapy plus CTLA-4 blockade in lung cancer. Generated by immunoSEQ multiplex PCR, the TCRdb table keeps only in-frame clones and is missing some. In the table there are 80,000 or so clones, 70% to 85% of which are singletons. The sample consisted of peripheral blood, taken from a patient treated with radiotherapy plus ipilimumab. Receptors originate from a human donor with non-small cell lung cancer who had stable disease on radiotherapy plus ipilimumab. CDR3s include the opening cysteine and the closing phenylalanine or tryptophan. The D gene is left open where the match is weak. Expanded clones get a size class; other rows say once, few or many, or leave the size out.

V gene,D gene,J gene,clone size,CDR3 protein,CDR3 DNA
TRBV5-5,-,TRBJ1-2,-,CASSSNRLYTF,TGTGCCAGCAGCAGTAACAGGCTTTACACCTTC
TRBV6-5,-,TRBJ2-3,-,CASNRDINTDTQYF,TGTGCCAGTAACCGGGACATAAACACAGATACGCAGTATTTT
TRBV5-4,-,TRBJ2-1,-,CASSLVAGPENFF,TGTGCCAGCAGCTTGGTGGCGGGACCCGAGAATTTCTTC
TRBV28,TRBD2,TRBJ2-6,once,CASSFGGTYSGANVLTF,TGTGCCAGCAGTTTCGGGGGGACTTACTCTGGGGCCAACGTCCTGACTTTC
TRBV6-5,TRBD1,TRBJ1-5,once,CASSRDRGHNQPQHF,TGTGCCAGCAGTCGGGACAGGGGGCACAATCAGCCCCAGCATTTT
TRBV7-8,-,TRBJ1-5,-,CASSLIGSNQPQHF,TGTGCCAGCAGCTTAATAGGTAGCAATCAGCCCCAGCATTTT
TRBV7-3,-,TRBJ1-6,once,CASSPGPGNNSPLHF,TGTGCCAGCAGCCCGGGGCCAGGGAATAATTCACCCCTCCACTTT
TRBV7-3,-,TRBJ2-3,once,CASSLRGTGSTDTQYF,TGTGCCAGCAGCTTAAGGGGAACAGGGAGCACAGATACGCAGTATTTT
TRBV7-9,-,TRBJ2-2,-,CASSPEVAGELFF,TGTGCCAGCAGCCCCGAGGTGGCCGGGGAGCTGTTTTTT
TRBV4-1,TRBD2,TRBJ2-1,-,CASSQASGMWNEQFF,TGCGCCAGCAGCCAAGCCAGCGGGATGTGGAATGAGCAGTTCTTC
TRBV18,-,TRBJ2-6,once,CASSPQGTYSGANVLTF,TGTGCCAGCTCACCACAGGGAACGTACTCTGGGGCCAACGTCCTGACTTTC
TRBV27,-,TRBJ1-5,-,CASSFPGQPQHF,TGTGCCAGCAGTTTCCCCGGACAGCCCCAGCATTTT
TRBV27,-,TRBJ1-2,-,CASSPLGGALFLNF,TGTGCCAGCAGTCCCCTAGGAGGGGCCCTTTTCCTTAACTTC
TRBV19,-,TRBJ2-7,-,CASRQAGESNYEQYF,TGTGCCAGTAGACAGGCGGGCGAGTCGAACTACGAGCAGTACTTC
TRBV11-3,TRBD1,TRBJ2-3,-,CASSPGTAPDTQYF,TGTGCCAGCAGCCCCGGGACAGCCCCAGATACGCAGTATTTT
TRBV28,TRBD1,TRBJ2-2,-,CASSVGTVNTGELFF,TGTGCCAGCAGTGTTGGGACAGTGAACACCGGGGAGCTGTTTTTT